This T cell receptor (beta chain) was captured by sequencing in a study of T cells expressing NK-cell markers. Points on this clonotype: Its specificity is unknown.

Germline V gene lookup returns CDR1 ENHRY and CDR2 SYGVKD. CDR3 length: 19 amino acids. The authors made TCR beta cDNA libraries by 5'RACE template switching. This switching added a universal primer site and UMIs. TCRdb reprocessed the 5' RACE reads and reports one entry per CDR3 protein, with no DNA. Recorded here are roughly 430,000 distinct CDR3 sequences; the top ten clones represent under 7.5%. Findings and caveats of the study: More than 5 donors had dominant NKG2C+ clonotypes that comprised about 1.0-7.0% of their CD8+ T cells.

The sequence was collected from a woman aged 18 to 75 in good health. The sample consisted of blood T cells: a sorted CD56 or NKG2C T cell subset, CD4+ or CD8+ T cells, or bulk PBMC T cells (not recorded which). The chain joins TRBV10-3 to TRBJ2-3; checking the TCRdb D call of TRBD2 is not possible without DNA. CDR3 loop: CAISESLPGLAGGTDTQYF.